Sequencing of this T cell receptor (beta chain) was carried out in a study of CD4 T cells in relation to SARS-CoV-2 and coronaviruses. Study context: ViraFEST: approximately 10-day antigen culture of PBMCs, then TCR beta CDR3 sequencing. Notes on the study in general: Monoreactive clones expanded significantly more to SARS-CoV-2 than crossreactive clones did. Samples before the pandemic and after infection were not matched within any donor.

Clones were sequenced by immunoSEQ multiplex PCR, and TCRdb holds only the in-frame ones, with some missing. The data hold tens of thousands of clones, with around four fifths observed a single time. V was pared by 0 bases and J by 5 bases, with 2 bases between. The CDR3 contains 12 residues. Germline-derived CDR1 and CDR2 are LGHNT and FRNRAP. The unexposed donors gave CD4+ T cells in about 2011-2019, prior to COVID-19. The cells were cultured for 10 days before CD4+ T cells were isolated. As cell numbers allowed, unexposed-donor CD4+ T cells faced SARS-CoV-2 S/N and four cold-coronavirus spikes. In the case of this clone: Its target is unknown.

The J gene is TRBJ2-1, the V gene TRBV12-5; unclear D gene. Sequencing was done on a sample of CD4+ T cells from PBMCs, cultured in vitro. This TCR came from a human donor in good health. CDR3 sequence reads: CASGLVNNEQFF. The DNA of the CDR3 is TGTGCTAGTGGTTTGGTAAACAATGAGCAGTTCTTC.